This note documents a single TCR beta chain sequence. Amplification of TCR beta CDR3 regions used RNA as the template. Researchers ran a first-round RT-PCR on the TCR CDR3 using the HTBI primer set. TCRdb re-derived calls from the multiplex PCR reads in MiXCR, one entry per CDR3 protein. The sample includes hundreds of thousands of distinct CDR3 sequences, approximately 15% of them seen just once. With 2 bases removed from V and 2 bases from J, the gap between germline ends came to 9 bases. The length of the CDR3 is 14 residues. CDR1 SEHNR and CDR2 FQNEAQ come from the germline V gene (reference sequence). These data come from a study of T cells in Graves' hyperthyroidism and ophthalmopathy.

The source of this sequence is a woman aged 25 to 45 with Graves' hyperthyroidism that later progressed to Graves' ophthalmopathy. This sequence joins TRBV7-9 and TRBJ1-1, with no clear D. Sequencing used blood. The CDR3 region is CASSLRSVNTEAFF. The CDR3 nucleotides are TGTGCCAGCAGCTTAAGGAGTGTAAACACTGAAGCTTTCTTT. Complete variable domain (other parts from reference TRBV7-9 and TRBJ1-1): DTGVSQNPRHKITKRGQNVTFRCDPISEHNRLYWYRQTLGQGPEFLTYFQNEAQLEKSRLLSDRFSAERPKGSFSTLEIQRTEQGDSAMYLCASSLRSVNTEAFFGQGTRLTVV.